This entry is about one T cell receptor (beta chain). The antigen is unknown. It was after 10 days of culture that CD4+ T cells were isolated. Both day 3 and day 7 saw half the medium replaced with IL-2 medium. These data are taken from a study of vaccination effects on CD4 cells after COVID-19. Whole-study results and caveats: A shortage of convalescent patients and an absence of early post-infection timepoints characterized the study.

The data were produced by immunoSEQ multiplex PCR, yet TCRdb's version contains in-frame clones alone and is incomplete. The table lists tens of thousands of clones, around 70% of them singletons. Germline CDR1 and CDR2: SEHNR and FQNEAQ (reference sequence). The CDR3 loop spans 12 amino acids. Trimming removed 8 bases from V and 8 bases from J, with 15 bases in between. This specimen consisted of CD4+ T cells from PBMCs cultured without peptide, obtained before COVID-19 vaccination. This chain joins TRBV7-9 and TRBJ1-2, with D unclear. The clonotype originates from a human donor who received a COVID-19 vaccine. The CDR3 here is CASSIREEGYTF. The CDR3 nucleotides read TGTGCCAGCTCGATTAGGGAGGAGGGCTACACCTTC.